Listed below are T cell receptor beta chains from one sample, sequenced in a study of a mutant IDH1 vaccine in newly diagnosed glioma. These receptors lack a known antigen. Data came from immunoSEQ multiplex PCR; TCRdb stores just in-frame clones and leaves some out. The data contain more than 30,000 clones, 90% of them singletons. The sample consisted of PBMCs, taken from a glioma patient whose treatment included an IDH1 peptide vaccine. The receptor source for this set is a woman in her forties with glioma. The CDR3 runs from the conserved cysteine through the conserved F or W. Some rows mark clone size as missing; the rest say once, few, many or name a class of expanded clone.

v_call	clone_size	j_call	cdr3_aa
TRBV4-2	few	TRBJ1-1	CASSRDRMNTEAFF
TRBV5-8	-	TRBJ1-4	CASSSRQGTNEKLFF
TRBV2	-	TRBJ1-3	CASSVKVSGNTIYF
TRBV29-1	-	TRBJ2-3	CSVEGYTDTQYF
TRBV4-2	-	TRBJ2-7	CASSQVGLADLSYEQYF
TRBV5-1	-	TRBJ2-3	CASSAGGGQTQYF
TRBV5-5	-	TRBJ2-1	CASSLLPLGKIMDEQFF
TRBV5-4	-	TRBJ2-5	CASSLERGLGAQYF
TRBV6-4	-	TRBJ1-6	CASSDTGQGNSPLHF
TRBV29-1	-	TRBJ2-1	CSADGILLGVNEQFF
TRBV2	-	TRBJ1-1	CASTRTEGRTEAFF
TRBV2	-	TRBJ1-1	CASAPREDTEAFF
TRBV30	-	TRBJ1-2	CACPKIYGGDYGYTF
TRBV5-1	-	TRBJ2-7	CASQHTGQGIGEQYF
TRBV2	-	TRBJ2-7	CASSEGGLGSYEQYF
TRBV5-4	-	TRBJ2-7	CASSFSGSSYEQYF
TRBV11-2	-	TRBJ1-2	CASSLLLTGGYTF
TRBV2	-	TRBJ1-3	CASSDNSGNTIYF
TRBV7-2	-	TRBJ2-3	CASSLGRAPDTQYF
TRBV18	-	TRBJ1-1	CASSPQKIEAFF
TRBV11-3	-	TRBJ2-5	CASSLGIQETQYF
TRBV7-8	-	TRBJ2-3	CASSLEGRGTDTQYF
TRBV19	-	TRBJ1-2	CASSIVTGQIGYTF
TRBV7-2	-	TRBJ1-5	CASSNRGNQPQHF
TRBV28	-	TRBJ2-1	CASSSRRGGVEEQFF
TRBV4-1	-	TRBJ2-1	CASSQVHHTKHEQFF
TRBV30	-	TRBJ1-4	CAWSVPGQKLFF
TRBV19	-	TRBJ1-1	CASSIALRTEAFF
TRBV27	-	TRBJ1-1	CASSPRAGENTEAFF
TRBV4-1	-	TRBJ1-3	CASSSRPLLPGNTIYF
TRBV5-1	-	TRBJ1-2	CASSPTGNYGYTF
TRBV6-6	-	TRBJ1-5	CASRGGTLELEPQHF